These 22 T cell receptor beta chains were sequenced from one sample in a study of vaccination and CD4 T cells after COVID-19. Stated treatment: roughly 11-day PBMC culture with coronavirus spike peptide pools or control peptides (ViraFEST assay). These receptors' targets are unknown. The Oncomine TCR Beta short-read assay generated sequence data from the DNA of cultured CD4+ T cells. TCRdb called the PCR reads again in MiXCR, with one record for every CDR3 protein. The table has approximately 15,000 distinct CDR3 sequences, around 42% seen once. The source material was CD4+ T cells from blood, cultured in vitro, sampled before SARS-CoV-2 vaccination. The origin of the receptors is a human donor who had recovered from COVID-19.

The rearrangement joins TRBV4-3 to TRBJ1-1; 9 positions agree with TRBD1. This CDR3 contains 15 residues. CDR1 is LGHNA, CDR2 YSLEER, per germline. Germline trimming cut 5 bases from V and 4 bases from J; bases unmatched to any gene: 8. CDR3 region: CASSVAGQGITEAFF. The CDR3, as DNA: TGCGCCAGCAGCGTGGCGGGACAGGGTATCACTGAAGCTTTCTTT.

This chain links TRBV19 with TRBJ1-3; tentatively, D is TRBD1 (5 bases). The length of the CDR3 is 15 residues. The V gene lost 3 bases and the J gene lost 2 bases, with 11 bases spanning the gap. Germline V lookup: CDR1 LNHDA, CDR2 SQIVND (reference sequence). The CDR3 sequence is CASSMGQGAGNTIYF. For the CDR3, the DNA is TGTGCCAGTAGTATGGGGCAGGGCGCTGGAAACACCATATATTTT.

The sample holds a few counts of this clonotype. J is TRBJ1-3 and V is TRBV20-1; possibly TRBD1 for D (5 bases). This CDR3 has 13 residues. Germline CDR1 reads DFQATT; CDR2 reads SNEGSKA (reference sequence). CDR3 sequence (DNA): TGCAGCGCGAACCCCACAGGAGGAAACACCATATATTTT. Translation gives CSANPTGGNTIYF.

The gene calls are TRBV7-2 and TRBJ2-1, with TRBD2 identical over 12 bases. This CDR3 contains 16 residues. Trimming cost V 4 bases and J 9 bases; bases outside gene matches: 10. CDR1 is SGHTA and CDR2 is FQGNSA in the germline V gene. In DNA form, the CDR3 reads TGTGCCAGCAGCTCTGTAACACTAGCGGGGGGAATTGAGCAGTTCTTC. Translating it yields CASSSVTLAGGIEQFF.

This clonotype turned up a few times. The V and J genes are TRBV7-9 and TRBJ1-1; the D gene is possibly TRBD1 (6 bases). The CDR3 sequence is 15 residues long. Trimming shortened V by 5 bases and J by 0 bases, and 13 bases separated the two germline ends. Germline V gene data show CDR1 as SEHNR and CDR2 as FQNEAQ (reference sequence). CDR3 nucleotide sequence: TGTGCCAGCAGCCCTAAATACAGGGTGAACACTGAAGCTTTCTTT. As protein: CASSPKYRVNTEAFF.

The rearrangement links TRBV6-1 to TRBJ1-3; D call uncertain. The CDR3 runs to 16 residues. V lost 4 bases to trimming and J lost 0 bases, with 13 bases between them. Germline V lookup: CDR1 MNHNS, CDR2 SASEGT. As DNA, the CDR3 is TGTGCCAGCAGTGTTTCCCCCTTGGGCTCTGGAAACACCATATATTTT. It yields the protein CASSVSPLGSGNTIYF.

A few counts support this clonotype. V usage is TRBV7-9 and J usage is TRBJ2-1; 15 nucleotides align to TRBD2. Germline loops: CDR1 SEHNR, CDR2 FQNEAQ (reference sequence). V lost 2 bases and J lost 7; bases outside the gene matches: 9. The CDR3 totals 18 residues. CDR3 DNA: TGTGCCAGCAGCTTATCAAAACCTGGGACTAGCGGGAGGAATGAGCAGTTCTTC. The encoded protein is CASSLSKPGTSGRNEQFF.

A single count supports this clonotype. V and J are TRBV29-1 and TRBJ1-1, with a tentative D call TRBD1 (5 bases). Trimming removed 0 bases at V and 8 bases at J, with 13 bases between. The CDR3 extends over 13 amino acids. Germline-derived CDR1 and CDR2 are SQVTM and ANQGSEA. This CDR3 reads CSVEDNRSSEAFF. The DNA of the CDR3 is TGCAGCGTTGAAGATAACAGGTCCTCCGAAGCTTTCTTT.

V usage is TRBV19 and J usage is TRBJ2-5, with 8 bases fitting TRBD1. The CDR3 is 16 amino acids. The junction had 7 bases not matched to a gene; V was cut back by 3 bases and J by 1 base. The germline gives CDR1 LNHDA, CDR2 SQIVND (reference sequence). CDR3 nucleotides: TGTGCCAGTAGTATTAGGAACAGGGGGATCCAAGAGACCCAGTACTTC. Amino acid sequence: CASSIRNRGIQETQYF.

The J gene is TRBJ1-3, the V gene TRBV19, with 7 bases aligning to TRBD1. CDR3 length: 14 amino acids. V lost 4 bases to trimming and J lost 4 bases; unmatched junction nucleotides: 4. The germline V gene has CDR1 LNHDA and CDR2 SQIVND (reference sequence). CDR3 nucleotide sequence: TGTGCCAGTAGTAGGACAGGAGGAGGAAACACCATATATTTT. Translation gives CASSRTGGGNTIYF.

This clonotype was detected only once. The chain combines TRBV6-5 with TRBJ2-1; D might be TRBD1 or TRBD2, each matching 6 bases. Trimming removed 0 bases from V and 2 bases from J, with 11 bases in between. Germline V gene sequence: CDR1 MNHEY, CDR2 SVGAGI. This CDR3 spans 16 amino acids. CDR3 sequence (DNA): TGTGCCAGCAGTTACTCGAACCGGGGGCCCTACAATGAGCAGTTCTTC. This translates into CASSYSNRGPYNEQFF.

The DNA of the CDR3 is TGTGCCATCAGGACCCGGGACGGAGCGTACTATGGCTACACCTTC. Translated: CAIRTRDGAYYGYTF. The rearrangement joins TRBV10-3 to TRBJ1-2, with D maybe TRBD1 (5 bases). Between the trimmed V and J ends, which lost 6 bases and 3 bases, there was a span of 17 bases. The germline V gene encodes CDR1 ENHRY and CDR2 SYGVKD. There are 15 residues in the CDR3.

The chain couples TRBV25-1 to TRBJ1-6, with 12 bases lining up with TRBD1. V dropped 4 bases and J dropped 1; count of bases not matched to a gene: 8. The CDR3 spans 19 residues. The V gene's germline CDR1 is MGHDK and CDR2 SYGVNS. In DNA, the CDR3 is TGTGCCAGCAGTGGACACCGGGACAGGGGGCAGTCCTATAATTCACCCCTCCACTTT. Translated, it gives CASSGHRDRGQSYNSPLHF.

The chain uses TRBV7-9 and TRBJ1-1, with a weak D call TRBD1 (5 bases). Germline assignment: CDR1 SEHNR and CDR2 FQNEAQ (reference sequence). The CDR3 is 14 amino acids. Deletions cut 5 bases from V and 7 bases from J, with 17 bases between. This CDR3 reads CASSLDGGVHEAFF. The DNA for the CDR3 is TGTGCCAGCAGCCTCGACGGAGGGGTGCATGAAGCTTTCTTT.

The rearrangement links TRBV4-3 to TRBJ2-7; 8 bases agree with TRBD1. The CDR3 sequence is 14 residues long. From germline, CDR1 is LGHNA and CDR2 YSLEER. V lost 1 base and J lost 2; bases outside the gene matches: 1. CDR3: CASSQATGAYEQYF. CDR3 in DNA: TGCGCCAGCAGCCAAGCGACAGGGGCCTACGAGCAGTACTTC.

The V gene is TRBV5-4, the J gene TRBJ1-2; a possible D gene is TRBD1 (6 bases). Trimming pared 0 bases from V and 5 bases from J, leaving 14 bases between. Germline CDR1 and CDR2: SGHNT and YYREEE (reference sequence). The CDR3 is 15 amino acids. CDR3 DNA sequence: TGTGCCAGCAGCTTGGTTGGGGGCTCTCTTTATGGCTACACCTTC. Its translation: CASSLVGGSLYGYTF.

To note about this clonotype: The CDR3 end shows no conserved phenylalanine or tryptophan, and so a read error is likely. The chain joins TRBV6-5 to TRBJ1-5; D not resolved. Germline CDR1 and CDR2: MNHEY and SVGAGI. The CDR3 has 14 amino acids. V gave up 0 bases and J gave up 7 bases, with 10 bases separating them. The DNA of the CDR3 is TGTGCCAGCAGTTACTCGAATTACACGCAGCCCCAGCATTCT. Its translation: CASSYSNYTQPQHS.

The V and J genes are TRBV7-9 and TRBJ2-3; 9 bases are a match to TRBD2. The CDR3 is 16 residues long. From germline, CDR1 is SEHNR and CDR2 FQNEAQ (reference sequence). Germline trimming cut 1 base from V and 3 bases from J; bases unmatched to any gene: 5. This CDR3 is CASSLESLAGTDTQYF. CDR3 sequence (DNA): TGTGCCAGCAGCTTAGAATCGCTAGCGGGGACAGATACGCAGTATTTT.

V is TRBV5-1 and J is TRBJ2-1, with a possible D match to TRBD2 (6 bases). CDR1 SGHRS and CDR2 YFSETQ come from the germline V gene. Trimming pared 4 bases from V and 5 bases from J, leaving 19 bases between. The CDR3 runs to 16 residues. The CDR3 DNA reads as TGCGCCAGCAGCCAGGATGGGGGGAGATTCAACAATGAGCAGTTCTTC. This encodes CASSQDGGRFNNEQFF.

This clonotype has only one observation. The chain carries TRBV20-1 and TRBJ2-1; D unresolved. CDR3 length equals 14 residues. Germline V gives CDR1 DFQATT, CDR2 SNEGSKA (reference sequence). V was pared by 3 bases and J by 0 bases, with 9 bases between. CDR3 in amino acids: CSASGGSSYNEQFF. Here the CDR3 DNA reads TGCAGTGCTAGTGGCGGAAGCTCCTACAATGAGCAGTTCTTC.

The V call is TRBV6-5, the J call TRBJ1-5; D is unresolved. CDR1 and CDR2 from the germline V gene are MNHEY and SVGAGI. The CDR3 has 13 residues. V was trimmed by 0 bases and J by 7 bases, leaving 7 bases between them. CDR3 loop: CASSYSREQPQHF. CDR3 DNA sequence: TGTGCCAGCAGTTACTCGCGAGAACAGCCCCAGCATTTT.

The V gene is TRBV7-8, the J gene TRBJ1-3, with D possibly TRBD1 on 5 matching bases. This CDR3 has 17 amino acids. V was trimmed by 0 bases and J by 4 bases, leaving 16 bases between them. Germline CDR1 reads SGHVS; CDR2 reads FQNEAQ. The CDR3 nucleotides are TGTGCCAGCAGCTTAGCCCGTGGGGGGTCTGGAGGAAACACCATATATTTT. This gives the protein CASSLARGGSGGNTIYF.